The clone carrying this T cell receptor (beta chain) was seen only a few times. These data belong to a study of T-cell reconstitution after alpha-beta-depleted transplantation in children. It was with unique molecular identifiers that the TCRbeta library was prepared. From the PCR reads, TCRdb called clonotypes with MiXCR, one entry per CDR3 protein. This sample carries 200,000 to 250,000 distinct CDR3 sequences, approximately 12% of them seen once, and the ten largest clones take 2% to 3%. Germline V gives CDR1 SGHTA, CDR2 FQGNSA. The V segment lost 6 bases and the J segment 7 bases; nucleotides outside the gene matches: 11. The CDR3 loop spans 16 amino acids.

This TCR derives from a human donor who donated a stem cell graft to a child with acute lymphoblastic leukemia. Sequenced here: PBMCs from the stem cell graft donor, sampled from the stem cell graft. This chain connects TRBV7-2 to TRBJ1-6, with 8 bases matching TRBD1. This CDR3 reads CASSSPDRDLNSPLHF. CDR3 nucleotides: TGTGCCAGCAGTTCTCCGGACAGGGACCTAAATTCACCCCTCCACTTT.